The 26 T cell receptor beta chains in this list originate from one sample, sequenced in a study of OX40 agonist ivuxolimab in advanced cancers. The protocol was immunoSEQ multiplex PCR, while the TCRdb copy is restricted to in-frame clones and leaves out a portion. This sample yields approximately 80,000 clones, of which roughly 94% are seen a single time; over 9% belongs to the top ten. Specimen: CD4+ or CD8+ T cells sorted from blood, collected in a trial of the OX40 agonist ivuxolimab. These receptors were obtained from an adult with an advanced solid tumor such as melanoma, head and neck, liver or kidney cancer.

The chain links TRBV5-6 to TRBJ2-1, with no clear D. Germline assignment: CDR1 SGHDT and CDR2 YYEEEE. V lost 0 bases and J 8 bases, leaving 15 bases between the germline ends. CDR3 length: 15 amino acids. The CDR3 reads CASSLDAQPVDEQFF. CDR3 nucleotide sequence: TGTGCCAGCAGCTTGGACGCCCAACCCGTGGATGAGCAGTTCTTC.

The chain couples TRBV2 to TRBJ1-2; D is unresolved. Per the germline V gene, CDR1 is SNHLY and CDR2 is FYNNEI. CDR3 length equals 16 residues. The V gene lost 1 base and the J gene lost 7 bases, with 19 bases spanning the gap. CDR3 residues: CASSEERRASLGGYTF. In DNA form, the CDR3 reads TGTGCCAGCAGTGAAGAGCGGCGGGCTTCTTTGGGTGGCTACACCTTC. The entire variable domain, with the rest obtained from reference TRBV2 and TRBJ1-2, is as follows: EPEVTQTPSHQVTQMGQEVILRCVPISNHLYFYWYRQILGQKVEFLVSFYNNEISEKSEIFDDQFSVERPDGSNFTLKIRSTKLEDSAMYFCASSEERRASLGGYTFGSGTRLTVV.

The CDR3 loop is CASSYAGNNYGYTF. CDR3 coding DNA: TGTGCCAGCAGTTACGCCGGTAACAACTATGGCTACACCTTC. The rearrangement uses TRBV6-5 and TRBJ1-2; no clear D gene. Per the germline V gene, CDR1 is MNHEY and CDR2 is SVGAGI. V was shortened by 2 bases and J by 2 bases, with 9 bases between the two germline ends. The CDR3 length is 14 residues.

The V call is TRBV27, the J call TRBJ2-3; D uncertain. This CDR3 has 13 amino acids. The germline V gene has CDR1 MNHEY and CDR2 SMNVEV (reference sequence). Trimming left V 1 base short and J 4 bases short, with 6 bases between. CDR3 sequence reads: CASSLLGSDTQYF. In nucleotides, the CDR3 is TGTGCCAGCAGTTTATTGGGTTCAGATACGCAGTATTTT.

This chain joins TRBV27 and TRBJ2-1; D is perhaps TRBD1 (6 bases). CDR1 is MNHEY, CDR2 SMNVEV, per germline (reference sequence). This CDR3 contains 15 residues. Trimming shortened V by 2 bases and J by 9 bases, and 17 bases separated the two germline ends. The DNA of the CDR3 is TGTGCCAGCAGTTTAACCCCCACAGGGTTGGGTGAGCAGTTCTTC. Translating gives CASSLTPTGLGEQFF.

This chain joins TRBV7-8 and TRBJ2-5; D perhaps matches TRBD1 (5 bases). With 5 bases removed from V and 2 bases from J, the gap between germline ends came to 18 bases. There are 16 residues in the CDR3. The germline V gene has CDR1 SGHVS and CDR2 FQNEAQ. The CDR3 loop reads CASSLNPVRQQETQYF. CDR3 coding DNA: TGTGCCAGCAGCCTCAACCCCGTCAGACAGCAAGAGACCCAGTACTTC.

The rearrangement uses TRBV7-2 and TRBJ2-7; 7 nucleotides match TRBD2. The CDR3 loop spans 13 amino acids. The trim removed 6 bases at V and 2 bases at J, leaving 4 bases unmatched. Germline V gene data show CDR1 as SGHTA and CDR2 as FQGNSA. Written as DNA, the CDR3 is TGTGCCAGCAGGCTAAGCGGGACCTACGAGCAGTACTTC. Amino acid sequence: CASRLSGTYEQYF.

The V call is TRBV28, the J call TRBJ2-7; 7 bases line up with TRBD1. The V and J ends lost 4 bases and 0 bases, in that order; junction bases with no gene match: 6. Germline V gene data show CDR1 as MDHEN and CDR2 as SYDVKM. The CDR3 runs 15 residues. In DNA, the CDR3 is TGTGCCAGCAGTTACAGGGGACAGAGCTCCTACGAGCAGTACTTC. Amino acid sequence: CASSYRGQSSYEQYF.

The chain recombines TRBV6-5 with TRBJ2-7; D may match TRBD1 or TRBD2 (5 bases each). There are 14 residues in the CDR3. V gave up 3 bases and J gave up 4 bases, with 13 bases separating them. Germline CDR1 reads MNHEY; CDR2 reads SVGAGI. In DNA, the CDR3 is TGTGCCAGCAGTTATGGGGGAGAGGGTTACGAGCAGTACTTC. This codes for CASSYGGEGYEQYF.

CDR3 in amino acids: CASSSAGDNEQFF. As DNA, the CDR3 is TGTGCCAGCAGTTCAGCAGGAGACAATGAGCAGTTCTTC. The gene calls are TRBV7-9 and TRBJ2-1; no clear D gene. This CDR3 has 13 residues. Germline V gene sequence: CDR1 SEHNR, CDR2 FQNEAQ (reference sequence). Trimming pared 6 bases from V and 5 bases from J, leaving 11 bases between.

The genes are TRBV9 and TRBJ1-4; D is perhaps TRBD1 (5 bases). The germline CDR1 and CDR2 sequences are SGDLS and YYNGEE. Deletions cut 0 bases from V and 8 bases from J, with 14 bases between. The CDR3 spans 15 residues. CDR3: CASSVVGGEGEKLFF. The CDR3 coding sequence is TGTGCCAGCAGCGTAGTGGGGGGAGAGGGCGAAAAACTGTTTTTT.

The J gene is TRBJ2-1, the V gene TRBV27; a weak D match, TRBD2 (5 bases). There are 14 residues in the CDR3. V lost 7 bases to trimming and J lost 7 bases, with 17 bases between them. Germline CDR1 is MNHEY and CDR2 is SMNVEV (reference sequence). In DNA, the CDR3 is TGTGCCAGCACCCCTCTGGGCGGAGGAAATGAGCAGTTCTTC. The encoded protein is CASTPLGGGNEQFF.

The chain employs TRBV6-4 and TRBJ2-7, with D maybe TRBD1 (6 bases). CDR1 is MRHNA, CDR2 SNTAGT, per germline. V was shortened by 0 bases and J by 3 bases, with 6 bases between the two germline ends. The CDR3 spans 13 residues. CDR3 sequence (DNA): TGTGCCAGCAGTGACTCAGGGGGCTACGAGCAGTACTTC. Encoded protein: CASSDSGGYEQYF.

CDR3: CASSYKGAAYEQYF. The CDR3 DNA is TGTGCCAGCAGTTACAAGGGGGCAGCATACGAGCAGTACTTC. The J gene is TRBJ2-7, the V gene TRBV6-5; 7 bases are shared with TRBD1. Unmatched junction bases numbered 5, after V lost 2 bases and J lost 4 bases. CDR1 and CDR2 (germline): MNHEY, SVGAGI. This CDR3 is built from 14 residues.

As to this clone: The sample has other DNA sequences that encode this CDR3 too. The CDR3 spells CASSLGQGGTEAFF. The CDR3 region has the DNA TGTGCCAGCAGCTTGGGTCAGGGTGGCACTGAAGCTTTCTTT. The chain joins TRBV5-4 to TRBJ1-1; D possibly corresponds to TRBD1 (5 bases). Germline CDR1 SGHNT, CDR2 YYREEE (reference sequence). Trimming pared 0 bases from V and 4 bases from J, leaving 10 bases between. The CDR3 spans 14 residues.

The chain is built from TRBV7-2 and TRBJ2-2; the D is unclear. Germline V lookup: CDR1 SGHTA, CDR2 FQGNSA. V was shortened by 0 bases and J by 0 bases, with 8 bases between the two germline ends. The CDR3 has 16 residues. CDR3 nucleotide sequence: TGTGCCAGCAGCTTAGCTGTGCTAGCGAACACCGGGGAGCTGTTTTTT. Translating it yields CASSLAVLANTGELFF. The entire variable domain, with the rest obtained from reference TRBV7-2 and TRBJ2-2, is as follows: GAGVSQSPSNKVTEKGKDVELRCDPISGHTALYWYRQSLGQGLEFLIYFQGNSAPDKSGLPSDRFSAERTGGSVSTLTIQRTQQEDSAVYLCASSLAVLANTGELFFGEGSRLTVL.

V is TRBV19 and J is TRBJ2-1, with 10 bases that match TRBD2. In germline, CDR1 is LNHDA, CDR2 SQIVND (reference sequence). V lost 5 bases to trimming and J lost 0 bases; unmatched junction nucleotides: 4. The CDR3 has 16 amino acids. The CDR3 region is CASSLPSGSSYNEQFF. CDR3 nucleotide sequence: TGTGCCAGTAGTTTACCTAGCGGGAGCTCCTACAATGAGCAGTTCTTC.

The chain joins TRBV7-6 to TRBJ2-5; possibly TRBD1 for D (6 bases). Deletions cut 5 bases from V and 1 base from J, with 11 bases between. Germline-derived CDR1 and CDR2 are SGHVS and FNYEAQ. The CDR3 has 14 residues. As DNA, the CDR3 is TGTGCCAGCAGCCCCCGGGACACCCAAGAGACCCAGTACTTC. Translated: CASSPRDTQETQYF. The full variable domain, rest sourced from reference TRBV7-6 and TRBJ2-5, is GAGVSQSPRYKVTKRGQDVALRCDPISGHVSLYWYRQALGQGPEFLTYFNYEAQQDKSGLPNDRFSAERPEGSISTLTIQRTEQRDSAMYRCASSPRDTQETQYFGPGTRLLVL.

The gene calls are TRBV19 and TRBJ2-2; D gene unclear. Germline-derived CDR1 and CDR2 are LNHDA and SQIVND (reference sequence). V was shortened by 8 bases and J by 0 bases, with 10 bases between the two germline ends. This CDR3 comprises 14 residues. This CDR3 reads CASRPEPNTGELFF. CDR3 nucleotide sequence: TGTGCCAGTCGGCCCGAACCGAACACCGGGGAGCTGTTTTTT.

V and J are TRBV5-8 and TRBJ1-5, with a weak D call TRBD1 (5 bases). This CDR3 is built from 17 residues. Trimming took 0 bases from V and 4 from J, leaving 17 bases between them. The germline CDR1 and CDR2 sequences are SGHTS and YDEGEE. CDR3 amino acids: CASSLAGRGTENQPQHF. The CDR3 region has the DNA TGTGCCAGCAGCTTGGCGGGACGGGGGACGGAAAATCAGCCCCAGCATTTT.

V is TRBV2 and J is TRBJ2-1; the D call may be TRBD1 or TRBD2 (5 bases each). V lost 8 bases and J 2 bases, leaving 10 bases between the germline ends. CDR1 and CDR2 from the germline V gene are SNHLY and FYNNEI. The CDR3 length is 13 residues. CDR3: CASLPGPYNEQFF. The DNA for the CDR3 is TGTGCCAGCCTACCGGGGCCCTACAATGAGCAGTTCTTC.

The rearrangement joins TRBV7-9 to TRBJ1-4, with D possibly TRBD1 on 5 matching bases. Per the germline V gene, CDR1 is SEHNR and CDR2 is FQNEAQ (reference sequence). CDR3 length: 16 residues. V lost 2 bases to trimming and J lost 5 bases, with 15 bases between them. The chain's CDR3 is CASSLKRQGVNEKLFF. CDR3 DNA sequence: TGTGCCAGCAGCTTAAAGCGGCAGGGCGTAAATGAAAAACTGTTTTTT.

The CDR3 region is CASSLKPGRAWRTEAFF. The CDR3 bases are TGTGCCAGCAGTTTAAAGCCTGGCAGGGCATGGAGAACTGAAGCTTTCTTT. V is TRBV28 and J is TRBJ1-1; a possible D gene is TRBD1 (5 bases). Trimming pared 2 bases from V and 5 bases from J, leaving 21 bases between. The CDR3 runs 17 residues. From germline, CDR1 is MDHEN and CDR2 SYDVKM.

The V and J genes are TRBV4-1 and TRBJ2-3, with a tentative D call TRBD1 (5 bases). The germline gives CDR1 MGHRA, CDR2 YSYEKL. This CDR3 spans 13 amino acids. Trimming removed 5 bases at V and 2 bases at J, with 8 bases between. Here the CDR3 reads CASSADTTDTQYF. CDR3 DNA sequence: TGCGCCAGCAGCGCGGACACCACAGATACGCAGTATTTT.

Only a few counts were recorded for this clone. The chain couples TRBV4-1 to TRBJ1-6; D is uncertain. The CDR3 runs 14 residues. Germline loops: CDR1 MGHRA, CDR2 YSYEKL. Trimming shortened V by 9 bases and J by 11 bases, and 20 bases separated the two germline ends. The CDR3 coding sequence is TGCGCCAGTCGCTCGGAGAGGAGTGGGCCACCCCTCCACTTT. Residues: CASRSERSGPPLHF.

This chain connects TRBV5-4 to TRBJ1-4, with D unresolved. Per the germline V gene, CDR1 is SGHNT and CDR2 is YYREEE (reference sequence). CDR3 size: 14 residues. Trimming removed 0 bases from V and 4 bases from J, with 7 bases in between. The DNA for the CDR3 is TGTGCCAGCAGCTTGGGGCAGTTTAATGAAAAACTGTTTTTT. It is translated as CASSLGQFNEKLFF.